This T cell receptor beta chain was retrieved from a study of shared clonotypes between healthy human individuals. Study-wide points: Investigators expected sequencing depth to affect clonotype sharing among donors.

Germline CDR1 reads SGHNT; CDR2 reads YYREEE (reference sequence). This CDR3 is built from 14 residues. Trimming removed 0 bases at V and 5 bases at J, with 11 bases between. In the original analysis: Filtering differed since immunoSEQ provided only junctions, with no quality scores. Only in-frame clones appear in the TCRdb table, and some are missing; sequencing was by immunoSEQ multiplex PCR. That table supplies the V and J calls and clone size; D and trimming were determined from the DNA. The table shows roughly 450,000 clones, with 79% occurring only once. Healthy HIV-negative adults with no recent acute infections or vaccinations were recruited as donors. The unsorted samples had 80 million to 95 million PBMCs used for genomic DNA. Concerning this clone: Its antigen is undetermined. This CDR3 is also generated by other DNA sequences in the sample.

The chain links TRBV5-4 to TRBJ2-5; unclear D gene. The receptor comes from a woman in her thirties or forties in good health. Some clones in this sample may be carry-over from other donors' samples. Sequences were obtained from PBMCs. Here the CDR3 DNA reads TGTGCCAGCAGCTTGGCGGGCGGTCAGGAGACCCAGTACTTC. Its protein is CASSLAGGQETQYF.